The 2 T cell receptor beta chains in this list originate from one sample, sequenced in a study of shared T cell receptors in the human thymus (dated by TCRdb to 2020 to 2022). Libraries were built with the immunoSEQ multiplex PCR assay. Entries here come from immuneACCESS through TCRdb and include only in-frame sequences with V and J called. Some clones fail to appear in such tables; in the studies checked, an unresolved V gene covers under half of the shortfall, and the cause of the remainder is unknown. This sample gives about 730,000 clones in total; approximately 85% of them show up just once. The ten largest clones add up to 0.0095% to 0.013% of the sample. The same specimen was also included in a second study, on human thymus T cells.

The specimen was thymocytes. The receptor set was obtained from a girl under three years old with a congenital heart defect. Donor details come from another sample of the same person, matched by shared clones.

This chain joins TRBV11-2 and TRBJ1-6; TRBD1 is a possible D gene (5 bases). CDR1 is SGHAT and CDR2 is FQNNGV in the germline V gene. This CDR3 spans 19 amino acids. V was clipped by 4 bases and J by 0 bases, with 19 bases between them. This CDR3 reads CASSYPGGVLSSYNSPLHF. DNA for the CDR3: TGTGCCAGCAGCTACCCAGGAGGGGTCCTGAGCTCCTATAATTCACCCCTCCACTTT.

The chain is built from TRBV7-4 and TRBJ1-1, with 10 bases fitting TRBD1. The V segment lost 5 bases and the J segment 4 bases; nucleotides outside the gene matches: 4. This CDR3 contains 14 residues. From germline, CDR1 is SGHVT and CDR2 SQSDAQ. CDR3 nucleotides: TGTGCCAGCAGCCCCCGGACAGGGGGCACTGAAGCTTTCTTT. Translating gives CASSPRTGGTEAFF.